One T cell receptor (beta chain) is described in this entry. Its matching antigen is unknown. With 60 Vbeta and 13 Jbeta primers, the PCR was carried out. This table comes from immunoSEQ multiplex PCR, and its TCRdb copy is limited to in-frame clones, with some not included. The sample lists fewer than 200,000 clones, roughly four fifths occurring once. In germline, CDR1 is SQVTM, CDR2 ANQGSEA. V lost 0 bases and J 3 bases, leaving 16 bases between the germline ends. The CDR3 spans 16 residues. These data come from a study of cytomegalovirus exposure and HLA in healthy donors. Whole-study findings and limits: Most CMV-associated TCR beta chains were later found to appear HLA-restricted. Sequencing depth roughly uniform across donors was assumed in presence/absence analyses.

The material sequenced was PBMCs. This chain uses TRBV29-1 with TRBJ2-3; possible D gene TRBD1, 5 bases. The clonotype was recovered from a woman between 50 and 59 years old in good health and CMV-seronegative. The CDR3 is CSVEDLMGRVTDTQYF. Here the CDR3 DNA reads TGCAGCGTTGAAGATCTTATGGGCAGGGTAACAGATACGCAGTATTTT.